This TCR beta chain was recorded in a study of T cells in women clearing cervical HPV infection. Study-level results: Repertoire richness, not evenness, was significantly elevated in CIN3+ cases versus controls. Each sample's T-cell count was unknown, possibly confounding richness.

As for this clone: Its antigen is still unknown. The read ends 3 residues early relative to the CDR3; the germline J gene fills the gap.

The CDR3 sequence is 13 residues long. Germline V lookup: CDR1 SEHNR, CDR2 FQNEAQ (reference sequence). The V end lost 5 bases, the J end lost 3 bases, and 10 bases lay between the germline ends. Using immunoSEQ multiplex PCR, the repertoire was profiled, and TCRdb retains in-frame clones only, with some absent. The table lists 25,000 to 35,000 clones. The V call is TRBV7-9, the J call TRBJ1-1, with D perhaps TRBD1 (5 bases). The TCR comes from a woman between 18 and 70 years old with a cervical HPV16 infection that either progressed to CIN3+ or cleared (not recorded which). Sequenced material: blood buffy coat. The CDR3 loop is CASSPGFDTEAFF. The CDR3 DNA, read in part, is TGTGCCAGCAGCCCAGGGTTTGACACTGAA. The full variable domain, completed using reference TRBV7-9 and TRBJ1-1, is DTGVSQNPRHKITKRGQNVTFRCDPISEHNRLYWYRQTLGQGPEFLTYFQNEAQLEKSRLLSDRFSAERPKGSFSTLEIQRTEQGDSAMYLCASSPGFDTEAFFGQGTRLTVV.